A single sample is the source of the 29 T cell receptor beta chains below, sequenced in a study of technical replicates of blood from a handful of donors. Generated by immunoSEQ multiplex PCR, the TCRdb table keeps only in-frame clones and is missing some. The sample contains around 100,000 clones, approximately 95% of which appear only once. The sequencing input was T cells isolated from PBMCs. These receptors were obtained from a human donor in good health.

This rearrangement joins TRBV30 to TRBJ2-1, with TRBD2 as a possible D gene (6 bases). The CDR3 is 13 amino acids. Trimming took 3 bases from V and 3 from J, leaving 9 bases between them. CDR1 is GTSNPN and CDR2 is SVGIG in the germline V gene (reference sequence). CDR3 sequence reads: CAWSGSLYNEQFF. The DNA of the CDR3 is TGTGCCTGGAGCGGGAGCCTCTACAATGAGCAGTTCTTC.

This chain uses TRBV6-1 with TRBJ2-7, with D possibly being TRBD2 (5 bases). Germline CDR1 is MNHNS and CDR2 is SASEGT. The CDR3 covers 15 residues. Trimming left V 4 bases short and J 2 bases short, with 15 bases between. The CDR3 region is CASSAERIIPYEQYF. CDR3 bases: TGTGCCAGCAGTGCTGAGCGGATCATACCCTACGAGCAGTACTTC.

V and J are TRBV11-2 and TRBJ2-7; TRBD2 is a possible D gene (7 bases). The length of the CDR3 is 15 residues. Germline V lookup: CDR1 SGHAT, CDR2 FQNNGV. Trimming shortened V by 1 base and J by 7 bases, and 17 bases separated the two germline ends. CDR3 in DNA: TGTGCCAGCAGCTTAGGAGGGGGGGTTGTGGGTGAGCAGTACTTC. This gives the protein CASSLGGGVVGEQYF.

The gene calls are TRBV27 and TRBJ2-3, with TRBD2 matching 9 bases. The J segment lost 4 bases and the V segment lost 6 bases, leaving 11 bases of the junction unmatched. This CDR3 comprises 16 residues. Germline V CDR1 and CDR2: MNHEY, SMNVEV (reference sequence). CDR3 coding DNA: TGTGCCAGCAGAGACAGGCTAGCGGGATTGTCAGATACGCAGTATTTT. This sequence encodes CASRDRLAGLSDTQYF.

The chain combines TRBV6-5 with TRBJ2-1; D is perhaps TRBD2 (7 bases). CDR1 MNHEY and CDR2 SVGAGI come from the germline V gene. CDR3 length: 15 amino acids. The ends were cut back, 5 bases at V and 7 bases at J, with 18 bases in the middle. CDR3 DNA sequence: TGTGCCAGCAGTGGGACTATCAACAGGGTGAATGAGCAGTTCTTC. Translation: CASSGTINRVNEQFF.

CDR3 bases: TGTGCCAGCAGTCTGGGGGGACAGGGCACAGATACGCAGTATTTT. Translated: CASSLGGQGTDTQYF. The chain employs TRBV27 and TRBJ2-3; 8 bases are a match to TRBD1. This CDR3 region has 15 residues. Per germline, CDR1 MNHEY and CDR2 SMNVEV (reference sequence). V shed 5 bases, J shed 1 base, and the junction held 5 bases outside the gene matches.

The rearrangement links TRBV19 to TRBJ2-7; 7 bases agree with TRBD1. V lost 5 bases and J lost 4; bases outside the gene matches: 5. Germline V gene lookup returns CDR1 LNHDA and CDR2 SQIVND (reference sequence). The CDR3 is made up of 13 amino acids. CDR3 protein: CASSPGTAYEQYF. CDR3 DNA: TGTGCCAGTAGTCCTGGGACAGCATACGAGCAGTACTTC.

The V gene is TRBV27, the J gene TRBJ2-7; 7 bases agree with TRBD1. This CDR3 has 15 amino acids. The germline V gene encodes CDR1 MNHEY and CDR2 SMNVEV (reference sequence). V lost 5 bases and J lost 0; bases outside the gene matches: 7. In nucleotides, the CDR3 is TGTGCCAGCAGTACCATAAGACAGGGCTCCTACGAGCAGTACTTC. This encodes CASSTIRQGSYEQYF.

J is TRBJ2-7 and V is TRBV7-2; D unresolved. Trimming stripped 1 base from V and 2 bases from J, with 3 bases between. Germline assignment: CDR1 SGHTA and CDR2 FQGNSA. The CDR3 consists of 12 residues. The CDR3 sequence: CASSLGAYEQYF. In DNA form, the CDR3 reads TGTGCCAGCAGCTTAGGAGCCTACGAGCAGTACTTC.

The chain couples TRBV4-3 to TRBJ2-7, with 8 bases fitting TRBD2. The V gene end was trimmed by 0 bases and the J gene end by 5 bases; junction bases not matched to a gene: 9. CDR3 length: 16 residues. Germline CDR1 and CDR2: LGHNA and YSLEER. The CDR3 is CASSQDKSGRVHEQYF. In DNA form, the CDR3 reads TGCGCCAGCAGCCAAGATAAGAGCGGGAGAGTCCACGAGCAGTACTTC.

The chain recombines TRBV5-6 with TRBJ1-3; D gene unclear. CDR1 is SGHDT, CDR2 YYEEEE, per germline. V was trimmed by 0 bases and J by 9 bases, leaving 13 bases between them. The CDR3 extends over 14 amino acids. Here the CDR3 reads CASSLEATESTIYF. The CDR3 bases are TGTGCCAGCAGCTTGGAAGCTACCGAGAGCACCATATATTTT.

The V call is TRBV6-1, the J call TRBJ2-7, with 7 bases aligning to TRBD1. This CDR3 comprises 14 residues. The V gene's germline CDR1 is MNHNS and CDR2 SASEGT. J lost 1 base, V lost 1 base, and 1 base had no gene match. The chain's CDR3 is CASSEGDSSYEQYF. CDR3 bases: TGTGCCAGCAGTGAAGGGGACAGTTCCTACGAGCAGTACTTC.

The chain has TRBV6-6 and TRBJ1-1; D ambiguous. Trimming removed 2 bases at V and 3 bases at J, with 13 bases between. This CDR3 is built from 15 residues. Looked up from germline, CDR1 is MNHNY and CDR2 is SVGAGI (reference sequence). The CDR3 DNA sequence: TGTGCCAGCAGTTACCCGGGCCTCGGGGACACTGAAGCTTTCTTT. Translating it yields CASSYPGLGDTEAFF.

The V call is TRBV9, the J call TRBJ2-1, with D unresolved. CDR1 SGDLS and CDR2 YYNGEE come from the germline V gene. V lost 3 bases, J lost 0 bases, and 7 bases lay in between. There are 14 residues in the CDR3. In DNA, the CDR3 is TGTGCCAGCAGCGACAGTTTCTCCTACAATGAGCAGTTCTTC. It encodes CASSDSFSYNEQFF. Full variable domain (rest looked up from reference TRBV9 and TRBJ2-1): DSGVTQTPKHLITATGQRVTLRCSPRSGDLSVYWYQQSLDQGLQFLIQYYNGEERAKGNILERFSAQQFPDLHSELNLSSLELGDSALYFCASSDSFSYNEQFFGPGTRLTVL.

The chain couples TRBV6-5 to TRBJ1-1, with D perhaps matching TRBD1 (5 bases). The CDR3 has 14 residues. The germline V gene encodes CDR1 MNHEY and CDR2 SVGAGI. V lost 4 bases and J 0 bases, leaving 9 bases between the germline ends. The CDR3 protein is CASSLGGMNTEAFF. The DNA of the CDR3 is TGTGCCAGCAGTTTGGGGGGTATGAACACTGAAGCTTTCTTT.

The chain recombines TRBV11-2 with TRBJ2-7; TRBD1 matches 10 bases. This CDR3 has 15 residues. Germline V lookup: CDR1 SGHAT, CDR2 FQNNGV. J was trimmed by 6 bases and V by 2 bases; bases with no gene match: 7. Written as DNA, the CDR3 is TGTGCCAGCAGCTTAACGGGACAGGGGATGGTCGAGCAGTACTTC. Translating it yields CASSLTGQGMVEQYF. Drawing the rest from reference TRBV11-2 and TRBJ2-7, the complete variable domain is EAGVAQSPRYKIIEKRQSVAFWCNPISGHATLYWYQQILGQGPKLLIQFQNNGVVDDSQLPKDRFSAERLKGVDSTLKIQPAKLEDSAVYLCASSLTGQGMVEQYFGPGTRLTVT.

The V call is TRBV10-3, the J call TRBJ1-1; D not certain. Germline CDR1 reads ENHRY; CDR2 reads SYGVKD. The CDR3 runs to 14 residues. V shed 5 bases and J shed 2 bases, with 12 bases lying between them. For the CDR3, the DNA is TGTGCCATCAGTACCAGGACGGGAAACACTGAAGCTTTCTTT. It is translated as CAISTRTGNTEAFF.

The CDR3 DNA is TGTGCCAGCAGCCCCCCTAGCGGGATTATGAATGAGCAGTTCTTC. Residues: CASSPPSGIMNEQFF. V gene TRBV13 combines with J gene TRBJ2-1; the match to TRBD2 covers 9 bases. J lost 7 bases, V lost 5 bases, and 9 bases had no gene match. Germline V gene data show CDR1 as PRHDT and CDR2 as FYEKMQ (reference sequence). The CDR3 sequence is 15 residues long.

The CDR3, as DNA: TGTGCCAGCAGTTACCGCACCGGGGAGCTGTTTTTT. Amino acid sequence: CASSYRTGELFF. The rearrangement uses TRBV6-5 and TRBJ2-2; D call uncertain. V shed 2 bases and J shed 4 bases, with 2 bases lying between them. The CDR3 sequence is 12 residues long. Germline CDR1 is MNHEY and CDR2 is SVGAGI.

The CDR3 spells CASSVGQGGYGYTF. CDR3 in DNA: TGTGCCAGCAGCGTAGGACAGGGGGGCTATGGCTACACCTTC. The chain employs TRBV9 and TRBJ1-2, with 9 bases aligning to TRBD1. The length of the CDR3 is 14 residues. Germline trimming cut 0 bases from V and 4 bases from J; bases unmatched to any gene: 1. The germline V gene has CDR1 SGDLS and CDR2 YYNGEE.

The gene calls are TRBV5-4 and TRBJ2-1; maybe TRBD2 (6 bases). Per the germline V gene, CDR1 is SGHNT and CDR2 is YYREEE (reference sequence). V was shortened by 3 bases and J by 8 bases, with 15 bases between the two germline ends. CDR3 size: 14 residues. The CDR3, as DNA: TGTGCCAGCAGCTGGGACTCTATGGGGGATGAGCAGTTCTTC. Its protein product is CASSWDSMGDEQFF.

The rearrangement uses TRBV2 and TRBJ2-7; 10 positions agree with TRBD2. The CDR3 runs 15 residues. Germline CDR1 and CDR2: SNHLY and FYNNEI. With V trimmed by 5 bases and J by 6 bases, 10 bases remained unmatched. Here the CDR3 reads CASSPQSGRAREQYF. For the CDR3, the DNA is TGTGCCAGCAGTCCGCAAAGCGGGAGGGCCCGCGAGCAGTACTTC.

Only a few counts were recorded for this clone. The J gene is TRBJ1-1, the V gene TRBV7-9; perhaps TRBD1 as D (5 bases). Germline CDR1 reads SEHNR; CDR2 reads FQNEAQ (reference sequence). V was pared by 1 base and J by 9 bases, with 9 bases between. The CDR3 totals 12 residues. The CDR3 region has the DNA TGTGCCAGCAGCTTAGGACAGACCCAAGCTTTCTTT. This codes for CASSLGQTQAFF.

V is TRBV28 and J is TRBJ2-2, with D tentatively TRBD1 (6 bases). The CDR3 covers 15 residues. Germline V gives CDR1 MDHEN, CDR2 SYDVKM. The V end lost 7 bases, the J end lost 2 bases, and 14 bases lay between the germline ends. Here the CDR3 DNA reads TGTGCCAGCACCCGGGACACGGAAAACACCGGGGAGCTGTTTTTT. It codes for CASTRDTENTGELFF.

In its sample, this clone was seen a few times. CDR3 DNA: TGCGCCAGCAGCTTGCCACACACTGACAGGTCCAGGCCCCAGCATTTT. It encodes CASSLPHTDRSRPQHF. The chain carries TRBV5-1 and TRBJ1-5; possibly TRBD1 for D (6 bases). Trimming pared 1 base from V and 9 bases from J, leaving 20 bases between. CDR1 is SGHRS and CDR2 is YFSETQ in the germline V gene. CDR3 length equals 16 residues. Full variable domain (remainder filled in from reference TRBV5-1 and TRBJ1-5): KAGVTQTPRYLIKTRGQQVTLSCSPISGHRSVSWYQQTPGQGLQFLFEYFSETQRNKGNFPGRFSGRQFSNSRSEMNVSTLELGDSALYLCASSLPHTDRSRPQHFGDGTRLSIL.

The chain carries TRBV9 and TRBJ2-3, with TRBD2 matching over 8 bases. The V gene's germline CDR1 is SGDLS and CDR2 YYNGEE. Germline trimming cut 3 bases from V and 1 base from J; bases unmatched to any gene: 4. The CDR3 sequence is 15 residues long. CDR3 sequence reads: CASSALTSGTDTQYF. CDR3 coding DNA: TGTGCCAGCAGCGCGTTGACTAGCGGCACAGATACGCAGTATTTT.

The chain joins TRBV4-1 to TRBJ1-5; D gene unclear. V dropped 1 base and J dropped 4 bases, with 5 bases sitting between them. The length of the CDR3 is 13 residues. The germline CDR1 and CDR2 sequences are MGHRA and YSYEKL. The CDR3 loop is CASSQVLNQPQHF. DNA of the CDR3: TGCGCCAGCAGCCAAGTTCTGAATCAGCCCCAGCATTTT.

CDR3 region: CASSLWAGSHEQYF. In nucleotides, the CDR3 is TGTGCCAGCAGTTTATGGGCAGGATCCCACGAGCAGTACTTC. This chain links TRBV27 with TRBJ2-7; unclear D gene. This CDR3 has 14 residues. Looked up from germline, CDR1 is MNHEY and CDR2 is SMNVEV (reference sequence). V was trimmed by 1 base and J by 5 bases, leaving 12 bases between them.

The rearrangement uses TRBV21-1 and TRBJ2-7; TRBD1, the table's D call, was not compared with the DNA. TRBV21-1 is listed as a pseudogene. The CDR3 has 17 amino acids. In DNA, the CDR3 is TGTGCCAGCAGCAAAGCTCCGGGACAGGGTACCTCCTACGAGCAGTACTTC. It codes for CASSKAPGQGTSYEQYF.